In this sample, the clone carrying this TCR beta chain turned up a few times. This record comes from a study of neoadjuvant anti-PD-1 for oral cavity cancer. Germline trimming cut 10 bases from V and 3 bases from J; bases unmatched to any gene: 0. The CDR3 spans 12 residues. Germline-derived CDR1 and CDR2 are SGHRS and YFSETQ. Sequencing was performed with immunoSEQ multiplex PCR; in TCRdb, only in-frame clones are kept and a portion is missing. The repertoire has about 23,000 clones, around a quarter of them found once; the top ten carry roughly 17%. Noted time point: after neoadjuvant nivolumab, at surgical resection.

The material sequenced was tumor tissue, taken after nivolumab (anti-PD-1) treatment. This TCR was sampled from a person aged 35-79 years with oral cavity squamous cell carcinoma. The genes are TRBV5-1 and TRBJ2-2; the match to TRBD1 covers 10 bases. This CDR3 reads CAGTGDTGELFF. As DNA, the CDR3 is TGCGCCGGGACAGGGGACACCGGGGAGCTGTTTTTT.